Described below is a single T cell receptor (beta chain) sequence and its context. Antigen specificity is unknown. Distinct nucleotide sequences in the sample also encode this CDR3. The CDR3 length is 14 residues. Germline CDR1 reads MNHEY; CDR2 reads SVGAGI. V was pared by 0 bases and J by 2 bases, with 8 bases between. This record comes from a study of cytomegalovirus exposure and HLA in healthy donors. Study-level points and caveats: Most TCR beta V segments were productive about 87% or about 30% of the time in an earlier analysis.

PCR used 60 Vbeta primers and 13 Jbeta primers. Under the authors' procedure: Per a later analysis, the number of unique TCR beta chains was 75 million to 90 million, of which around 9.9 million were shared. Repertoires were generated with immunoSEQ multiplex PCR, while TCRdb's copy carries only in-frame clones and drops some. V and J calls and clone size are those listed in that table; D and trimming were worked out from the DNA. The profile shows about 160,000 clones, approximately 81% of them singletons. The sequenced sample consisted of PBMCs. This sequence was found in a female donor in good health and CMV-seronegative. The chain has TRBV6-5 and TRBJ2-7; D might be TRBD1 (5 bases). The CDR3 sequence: CASSYSDSTYEQYF. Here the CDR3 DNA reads TGTGCCAGCAGTTACTCCGACAGCACCTACGAGCAGTACTTC.